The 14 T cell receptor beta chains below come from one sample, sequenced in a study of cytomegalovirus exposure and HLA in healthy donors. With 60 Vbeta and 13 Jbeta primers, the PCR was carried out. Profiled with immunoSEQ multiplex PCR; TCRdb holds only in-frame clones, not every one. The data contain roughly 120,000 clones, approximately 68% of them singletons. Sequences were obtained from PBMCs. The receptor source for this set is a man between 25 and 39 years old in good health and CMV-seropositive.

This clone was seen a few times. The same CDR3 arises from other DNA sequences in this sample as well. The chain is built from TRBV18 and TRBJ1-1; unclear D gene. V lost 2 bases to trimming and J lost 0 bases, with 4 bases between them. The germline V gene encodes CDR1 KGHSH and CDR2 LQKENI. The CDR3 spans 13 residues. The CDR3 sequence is CASSPDMNTEAFF. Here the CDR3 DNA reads TGTGCCAGCTCACCAGACATGAACACTGAAGCTTTCTTT. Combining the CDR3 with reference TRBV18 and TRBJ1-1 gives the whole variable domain NAGVMQNPRHLVRRRGQEARLRCSPMKGHSHVYWYRQLPEEGLKFMVYLQKENIIDESGMPKERFSAEFPKEGPSILRIQQVVRGDSAAYFCASSPDMNTEAFFGQGTRLTVV.

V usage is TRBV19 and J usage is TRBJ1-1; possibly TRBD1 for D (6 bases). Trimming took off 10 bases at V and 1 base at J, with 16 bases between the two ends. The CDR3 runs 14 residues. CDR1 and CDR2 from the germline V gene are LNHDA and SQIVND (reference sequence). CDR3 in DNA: TGTGCCACCCGCCGGGACACGCGGAACACTGAAGCTTTCTTT. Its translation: CATRRDTRNTEAFF. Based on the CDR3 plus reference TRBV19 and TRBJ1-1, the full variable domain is DGGITQSPKYLFRKEGQNVTLSCEQNLNHDAMYWYRQDPGQGLRLIYYSQIVNDFQKGDIAEGYSVSREKKESFPLTVTSAQKNPTAFYLCATRRDTRNTEAFFGQGTRLTVV.

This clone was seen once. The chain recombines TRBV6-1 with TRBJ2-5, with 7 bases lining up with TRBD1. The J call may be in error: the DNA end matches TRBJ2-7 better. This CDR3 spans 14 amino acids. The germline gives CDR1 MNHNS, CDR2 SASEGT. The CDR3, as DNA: TGTGCCAGCAGGCACAGGGGCGGCTCCTACGAGCAGTACTTC. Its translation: CASRHRGGSYEQYF.

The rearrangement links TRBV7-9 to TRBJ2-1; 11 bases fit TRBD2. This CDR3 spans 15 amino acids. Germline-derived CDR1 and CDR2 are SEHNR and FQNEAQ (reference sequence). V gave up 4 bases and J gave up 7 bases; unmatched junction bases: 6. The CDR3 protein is CASSSGLAVRNEQFF. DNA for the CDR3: TGTGCCAGCAGCTCGGGACTAGCGGTCAGGAATGAGCAGTTCTTC.

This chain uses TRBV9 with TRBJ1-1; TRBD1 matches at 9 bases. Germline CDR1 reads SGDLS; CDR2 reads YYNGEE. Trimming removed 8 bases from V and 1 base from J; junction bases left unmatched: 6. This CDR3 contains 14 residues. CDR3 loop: CASGRTGANTEAFF. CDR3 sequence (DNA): TGTGCCAGTGGGAGGACAGGGGCGAACACTGAAGCTTTCTTT.

The DNA for the CDR3 is TGTGCCAGCAGCACGTCTAGTGCAGCCCCCCAAGAGACCCAGTACTTC. It translates to CASSTSSAAPQETQYF. The V gene is TRBV5-6, the J gene TRBJ2-5; the D is unclear. CDR3 length equals 16 residues. Germline assignment: CDR1 SGHDT and CDR2 YYEEEE. The V end lost 4 bases, the J end lost 1 base, and 17 bases lay between the germline ends.

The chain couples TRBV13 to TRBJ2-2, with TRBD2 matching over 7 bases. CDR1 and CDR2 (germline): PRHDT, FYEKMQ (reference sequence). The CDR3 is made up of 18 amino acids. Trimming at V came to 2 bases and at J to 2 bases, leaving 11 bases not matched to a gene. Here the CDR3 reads CASSLSVGTSANTGELFF. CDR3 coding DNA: TGTGCCAGCAGCTTAAGCGTGGGTACTAGCGCTAACACCGGGGAGCTGTTTTTT. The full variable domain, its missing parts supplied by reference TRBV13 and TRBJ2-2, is AAGVIQSPRHLIKEKRETATLKCYPIPRHDTVYWYQQGPGQDPQFLISFYEKMQSDKGSIPDRFSAQQFSDYHSELNMSSLELGDSALYFCASSLSVGTSANTGELFFGEGSRLTVL.

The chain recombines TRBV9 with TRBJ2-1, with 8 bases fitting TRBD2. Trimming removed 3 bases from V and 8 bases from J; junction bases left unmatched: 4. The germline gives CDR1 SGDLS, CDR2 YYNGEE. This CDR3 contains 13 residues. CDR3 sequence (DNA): TGTGCCAGCAGCGAGGCGGGAGGCGATGAGCAGTTCTTC. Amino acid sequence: CASSEAGGDEQFF.

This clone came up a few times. The DNA of the CDR3 is TGTGCCAGCAGTGACTCTGCGGGATTGAGCACAGATACGCAGTATTTT. Translation gives CASSDSAGLSTDTQYF. The chain combines TRBV6-4 with TRBJ2-3; possible D gene TRBD2, 6 bases. Between the trimmed V and J ends, which lost 0 bases and 0 bases, there was a span of 10 bases. Germline CDR1 is MRHNA and CDR2 is SNTAGT. The length of the CDR3 is 16 residues.

The CDR3 DNA reads TGTGCCAGCAGGCCCCGTGAGGGGGGGCGGGCCTACAATGAGCAGTTCTTC. Translated: CASRPREGGRAYNEQFF. The chain couples TRBV2 to TRBJ2-1, with D possibly matching TRBD2 (7 bases). The CDR3 is made up of 17 amino acids. Germline CDR1 and CDR2: SNHLY and FYNNEI. Deletions cut 6 bases from V and 2 bases from J, with 20 bases between.

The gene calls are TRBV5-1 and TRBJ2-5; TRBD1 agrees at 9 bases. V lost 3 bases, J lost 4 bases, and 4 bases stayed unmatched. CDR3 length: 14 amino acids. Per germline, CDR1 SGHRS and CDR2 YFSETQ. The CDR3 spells CASSSADRGETQYF. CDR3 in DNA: TGCGCCAGCAGCTCCGCGGACAGGGGAGAGACCCAGTACTTC.

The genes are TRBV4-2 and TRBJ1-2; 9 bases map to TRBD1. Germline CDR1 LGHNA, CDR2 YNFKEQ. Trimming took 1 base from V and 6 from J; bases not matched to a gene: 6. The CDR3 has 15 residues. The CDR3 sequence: CASSQGTGEFHGYTF. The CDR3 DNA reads TGTGCCAGCAGCCAAGGGACAGGGGAGTTCCATGGCTACACCTTC.

Written as DNA, the CDR3 is TGCGCCAGCAGCTTCCAGGGGGTTGGGGCCAACGTCCTGACTTTC. This translates into CASSFQGVGANVLTF. The rearrangement joins TRBV5-1 to TRBJ2-6; 7 bases map to TRBD1. J was trimmed by 3 bases and V by 2 bases; bases with no gene match: 2. CDR1 is SGHRS and CDR2 is YFSETQ in the germline V gene. The CDR3 has 15 residues.

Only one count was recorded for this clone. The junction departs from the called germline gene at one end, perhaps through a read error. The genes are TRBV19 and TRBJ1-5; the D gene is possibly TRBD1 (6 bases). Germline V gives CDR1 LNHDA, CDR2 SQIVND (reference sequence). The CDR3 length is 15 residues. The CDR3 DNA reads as TGTGCCAGTAGTATAGCGCATCCCATCCGGGACACCACGGATTTT. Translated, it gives CASSIAHPIRDTTDF.